A single sample is the source of the 32 T cell receptor beta chains below, sequenced in a study of T cell responses to AZD1222 COVID-19 vaccine. Repertoires were generated with immunoSEQ multiplex PCR, while TCRdb's copy carries only in-frame clones and drops some. This repertoire shows 86,000 or so clones, almost 90% found once; its top ten account for less than 8.5%. The starting material was peripheral blood, obtained 28 days after the second AZD1222 dose. Receptor source: an adult who received the AZD1222 COVID-19 vaccine.

This sequence joins TRBV6-2 or TRBV6-3 and TRBJ2-1; D gene ambiguous. This CDR3 has 12 residues. CDR1 is MNHEY and CDR2 is SVGEGT in the germline V gene. V lost 2 bases and J 4 bases, leaving 3 bases between the germline ends. The CDR3 coding sequence is TGTGCCAGCAGTTACGCTTACAATGAGCAGTTCTTC. It codes for CASSYAYNEQFF.

J is TRBJ2-7 and V is TRBV6-2 or TRBV6-3; 7 bases match TRBD1. The CDR3 extends over 15 amino acids. Trimming removed 4 bases from V and 2 bases from J; junction bases left unmatched: 8. The germline gives CDR1 MNHEY, CDR2 SVGEGT. The CDR3 bases are TGTGCCAGCAGTTCCTCAAGGGGGCATACCTACGAGCAGTACTTC. Its protein is CASSSSRGHTYEQYF.

The chain combines TRBV19 with TRBJ1-2; perhaps TRBD1 as D (5 bases). V lost 4 bases, J lost 2 bases, and 17 bases lay in between. The CDR3 has 16 residues. CDR1 is LNHDA and CDR2 is SQIVND in the germline V gene (reference sequence). Written as DNA, the CDR3 is TGTGCCAGTAGTAAATCATTTCAGGGATGGAACTATGGCTACACCTTC. It yields the protein CASSKSFQGWNYGYTF.

This clone was seen once. The chain carries TRBV25-1 and TRBJ2-2; D unclear. Deletions cut 1 base from V and 7 bases from J, with 10 bases between. The CDR3 contains 14 residues. Germline CDR1 is MGHDK and CDR2 is SYGVNS. CDR3 in amino acids: CASSELMESGELFF. In nucleotides, the CDR3 is TGTGCCAGCAGTGAATTGATGGAGAGCGGGGAGCTGTTTTTT.

This chain connects TRBV2 to TRBJ1-1, with D perhaps TRBD1 (5 bases). Germline CDR1 SNHLY, CDR2 FYNNEI. V was trimmed by 5 bases and J by 2 bases, leaving 12 bases between them. This CDR3 spans 14 amino acids. CDR3 region: CASSPGTGNTEAFF. The DNA for the CDR3 is TGTGCCAGCAGTCCCGGGACGGGAAACACTGAAGCTTTCTTT.

The chain is built from TRBV19 and TRBJ2-7; a possible D gene is TRBD1 (7 bases). CDR3 size: 15 residues. The V end was cut by 8 bases, the J end by 1 base, with 18 bases between. Germline assignment: CDR1 LNHDA and CDR2 SQIVND (reference sequence). CDR3: CASLEEAGGSYEQYF. For the CDR3, the DNA is TGTGCCAGTCTTGAGGAGGCAGGGGGGTCCTACGAGCAGTACTTC.

The CDR3 coding sequence is TGTGCCAGTAGTACTACAAGCTGGGAGACCCAGTACTTC. Its translation: CASSTTSWETQYF. The gene calls are TRBV19 and TRBJ2-5; the D is unclear. Trimming took 4 bases from V and 5 from J, leaving 11 bases between them. The CDR3 runs 13 residues. The germline gives CDR1 LNHDA, CDR2 SQIVND (reference sequence).

This clone has just one count. The chain is built from TRBV24-1 and TRBJ1-2; TRBD1 is a possible D gene (5 bases). The V end lost 9 bases, the J end lost 2 bases, and 15 bases lay between the germline ends. This CDR3 comprises 14 residues. Germline V gives CDR1 KGHDR, CDR2 SFDVKD. The CDR3 loop is CATGSNQGNYGYTF. CDR3 in DNA: TGTGCCACCGGTTCTAACCAGGGCAACTATGGCTACACCTTC.

The table lists this clone with a count of one. V is TRBV11-2 and J is TRBJ1-2, with no clear D. The CDR3 covers 15 residues. The germline CDR1 and CDR2 sequences are SGHAT and FQNNGV. V was clipped by 7 bases and J by 4 bases, with 19 bases between them. The CDR3 protein is CASTDVLAGAYGYTF. The CDR3 nucleotides are TGTGCCAGCACCGATGTCCTGGCGGGAGCCTATGGCTACACCTTC.

V usage is TRBV11-2 and J usage is TRBJ1-1; TRBD1 agrees at 10 bases. Germline CDR1 SGHAT, CDR2 FQNNGV. J lost 4 bases, V lost 4 bases, and 9 bases had no gene match. CDR3 length equals 16 residues. The CDR3 DNA reads TGTGCCAGCAGCTCCGACAGGGGGCTAAAAGGCACTGAAGCTTTCTTT. This encodes CASSSDRGLKGTEAFF.

The rearrangement uses TRBV5-1 and TRBJ1-1, with 7 bases identical to TRBD1. V gave up 2 bases and J gave up 4 bases; unmatched junction bases: 5. Germline CDR1 reads SGHRS; CDR2 reads YFSETQ. The CDR3 extends over 14 amino acids. The CDR3 protein is CASSFTGVSTEAFF. The CDR3 nucleotides are TGCGCCAGCAGCTTTACAGGGGTAAGCACTGAAGCTTTCTTT.

V is TRBV27 and J is TRBJ2-7, with 8 bases lining up with TRBD2. CDR3 length equals 15 residues. CDR1 and CDR2 from the germline V gene are MNHEY and SMNVEV (reference sequence). V lost 10 bases and J lost 1; bases outside the gene matches: 12. CDR3 nucleotides: TGTGCCACCAAAGAAGCGGGAGTATTGTCCTACGAGCAGTACTTC. Translated: CATKEAGVLSYEQYF.

V is TRBV2 and J is TRBJ2-2; D not resolved. Germline CDR1 is SNHLY and CDR2 is FYNNEI. This CDR3 is built from 15 residues. V lost 7 bases to trimming and J lost 0 bases, with 12 bases between them. CDR3 in DNA: TGTGCCAGCAAAGTAAGGAGCGCGAACACCGGGGAGCTGTTTTTT. This translates into CASKVRSANTGELFF.

The chain carries TRBV25-1 and TRBJ1-1, with TRBD1 matching 8 bases. The V segment lost 1 base and the J segment 4 bases; nucleotides outside the gene matches: 8. Germline V gene sequence: CDR1 MGHDK, CDR2 SYGVNS. The CDR3 sequence is 16 residues long. CDR3 nucleotide sequence: TGTGCCAGCAGTGAATGGACAGGGATTGATCGCACTGAAGCTTTCTTT. Its translation: CASSEWTGIDRTEAFF.

The chain employs TRBV21-1 and TRBJ1-6; the DNA was not used to check the table's D call, TRBD1. TRBV21-1 is an annotated pseudogene. The CDR3 covers 13 residues. For the CDR3, the DNA is TGTGCCAGCAGCAAAGGTCAGGGATCACCCCTCCACTTT. It yields the protein CASSKGQGSPLHF.

The chain uses TRBV18 and TRBJ2-5, with D maybe TRBD1 (7 bases). Germline loops: CDR1 KGHSH, CDR2 LQKENI. Trimming stripped 3 bases from V and 3 bases from J, with 17 bases between. The CDR3 sequence is 16 residues long. The DNA for the CDR3 is TGTGCCAGCTCACCTTCGACAGGGAGGTTAAAAGAGACCCAGTACTTC. Encoded protein: CASSPSTGRLKETQYF. The full variable domain, rest sourced from reference TRBV18 and TRBJ2-5, is NAGVMQNPRHLVRRRGQEARLRCSPMKGHSHVYWYRQLPEEGLKFMVYLQKENIIDESGMPKERFSAEFPKEGPSILRIQQVVRGDSAAYFCASSPSTGRLKETQYFGPGTRLLVL.

V and J are TRBV21-1 and TRBJ2-1. TRBV21-1 is marked as a pseudogene. This CDR3 comprises 12 residues. CDR3 region: CASTTPLNEQFF. The CDR3 DNA reads as TGTGCCAGCACGACGCCTCTTAATGAGCAGTTCTTC.

The chain joins TRBV20-1 to TRBJ1-3, with D hard to call. The CDR3 has 14 residues. V was pared by 4 bases and J by 2 bases, with 12 bases between. CDR1 is DFQATT, CDR2 SNEGSKA, per germline (reference sequence). The CDR3 DNA sequence: TGCAGTGCTAATGACCGGGGAGCTGGAAACACCATATATTTT. It encodes CSANDRGAGNTIYF.

V is TRBV28 and J is TRBJ1-1; 12 bases are a match to TRBD1. This CDR3 is 17 amino acids long. Trimming cost V 10 bases and J 3 bases; bases outside gene matches: 15. The germline V gene encodes CDR1 MDHEN and CDR2 SYDVKM. In DNA, the CDR3 is TGTGCCACAATGCCGGGACAGGGGGCATCAACTGACACTGAAGCTTTCTTT. Its translation: CATMPGQGASTDTEAFF.

This clone was observed a few times. The chain is built from TRBV5-1 and TRBJ2-1; 9 bases match TRBD1. Losses at the gene ends were 7 bases for V and 8 bases for J; bases not matched to a gene: 13. This CDR3 spans 15 amino acids. CDR1 and CDR2 (germline): SGHRS, YFSETQ. The CDR3 DNA follows: TGCGCCAGCGAAGACGGGACAGGGCTTTGGGATGAGCAGTTCTTC. This translates into CASEDGTGLWDEQFF.

The chain recombines TRBV5-1 with TRBJ2-7, with 11 positions matching TRBD1. V trimming: 2 bases; J trimming: 3 bases; junction bases outside the gene matches: 7. CDR1 is SGHRS and CDR2 is YFSETQ in the germline V gene. CDR3 length equals 16 residues. DNA of the CDR3: TGCGCCAGCAGCTTAGGGTCCGGGACAGGGGGCTACGAGCAGTACTTC. The encoded protein is CASSLGSGTGGYEQYF. Supplemented by reference TRBV5-1 and TRBJ2-7, the full variable domain reads KAGVTQTPRYLIKTRGQQVTLSCSPISGHRSVSWYQQTPGQGLQFLFEYFSETQRNKGNFPGRFSGRQFSNSRSEMNVSTLELGDSALYLCASSLGSGTGGYEQYFGPGTRLTVT.

The gene calls are TRBV28 and TRBJ1-2; 9 bases match TRBD1. V shed 5 bases and J 1 base; nucleotides not matched to a gene: 5. Germline CDR1 is MDHEN and CDR2 is SYDVKM. There are 15 residues in the CDR3. This chain's CDR3 is CASSLPGQGNYGYTF. The DNA of the CDR3 is TGTGCCAGCAGTCTACCGGGACAGGGTAACTATGGCTACACCTTC.

The CDR3 bases are TGTGCCAGCAGTTATTACCTTCGCTCTGGAAACACCATATATTTT. Protein sequence: CASSYYLRSGNTIYF. This chain links TRBV6-2 or TRBV6-3 with TRBJ1-3; D unresolved. The CDR3 runs to 15 residues. The V gene lost 3 bases and the J gene lost 0 bases, with 9 bases spanning the gap. Per the germline V gene, CDR1 is MNHEY and CDR2 is SVGEGT.

The V call is TRBV28, the J call TRBJ2-4; D unresolved. CDR1 is MDHEN and CDR2 is SYDVKM in the germline V gene. The CDR3 covers 16 residues. Deletions cut 6 bases from V and 3 bases from J, with 18 bases between. This CDR3 reads CASSKSPGPSKNIQYF. In DNA form, the CDR3 reads TGTGCCAGCAGCAAATCCCCCGGACCAAGCAAAAACATTCAGTACTTC. The whole variable domain, filled in from reference TRBV28 and TRBJ2-4, reads DVKVTQSSRYLVKRTGEKVFLECVQDMDHENMFWYRQDPGLGLRLIYFSYDVKMKEKGDIPEGYSVSREKKERFSLILESASTNQTSMYLCASSKSPGPSKNIQYFGAGTRLSVL.

The chain joins TRBV4-3 to TRBJ1-2; 8 bases align to TRBD1. This CDR3 has 15 residues. V lost 1 base to trimming and J lost 4 bases; unmatched junction nucleotides: 5. Germline values: CDR1 LGHNA, CDR2 YSLEER. CDR3: CASSQARQGIYGYTF. CDR3 nucleotide sequence: TGCGCCAGCAGCCAAGCTCGACAGGGGATCTATGGCTACACCTTC.

This clone was seen just once. The V gene is TRBV7-2, the J gene TRBJ1-2; tentative D call: TRBD1 (5 bases). The CDR3 contains 13 residues. V lost 2 bases and J 4 bases, leaving 8 bases between the germline ends. Germline V gene data show CDR1 as SGHTA and CDR2 as FQGNSA. CDR3 DNA sequence: TGTGCCAGCAGCTTATGGGACGGCTATGGCTACACCTTC. This encodes CASSLWDGYGYTF.

The chain recombines TRBV27 with TRBJ2-1, with 13 bases aligning to TRBD2. The CDR3 runs 14 residues. Germline V gene data show CDR1 as MNHEY and CDR2 as SMNVEV (reference sequence). Trimming at V came to 4 bases and at J to 6 bases, leaving 0 bases not matched to a gene. This CDR3 reads CASSWTSGSNEQFF. In DNA, the CDR3 is TGTGCCAGCAGTTGGACTAGCGGGAGCAATGAGCAGTTCTTC.

The chain couples TRBV14 to TRBJ2-2; no firm D call. Trimming cost V 0 bases and J 5 bases, with 10 bases left between them. The V gene's germline CDR1 is SGHDN and CDR2 FVKESK. The CDR3 has 15 residues. Here the CDR3 reads CASSQDFIGTGELFF. CDR3 bases: TGTGCCAGCAGCCAAGATTTTATAGGGACCGGGGAGCTGTTTTTT. The full variable domain, its missing parts supplied by reference TRBV14 and TRBJ2-2, is EAGVTQFPSHSVIEKGQTVTLRCDPISGHDNLYWYRRVMGKEIKFLLHFVKESKQDESGMPNNRFLAERTGGTYSTLKVQPAELEDSGVYFCASSQDFIGTGELFFGEGSRLTVL.

The chain uses TRBV5-1 and TRBJ2-1, with no clear D. CDR3 length equals 12 residues. The V end lost 2 bases, the J end lost 10 bases, and 10 bases lay between the germline ends. Germline V gene lookup returns CDR1 SGHRS and CDR2 YFSETQ. DNA of the CDR3: TGCGCCAGCAGCTTTGACCAACGGGAGCAGTTCTTC. This gives the protein CASSFDQREQFF.

This chain joins TRBV18 and TRBJ1-6, with D perhaps matching TRBD1 (5 bases). V gave up 1 base and J gave up 5 bases, with 12 bases separating them. Germline CDR1 and CDR2: KGHSH and LQKENI. CDR3 size: 16 residues. CDR3 region: CASSPLGAINNSPLHF. Here the CDR3 DNA reads TGTGCCAGCTCACCACTTGGGGCCATAAATAATTCACCCCTCCACTTT.

The V gene is TRBV11-2, the J gene TRBJ1-5; possibly TRBD1 for D (6 bases). V was cut by 5 bases and J by 5 bases, with 19 bases left in between. Germline V lookup: CDR1 SGHAT, CDR2 FQNNGV. The CDR3 is 16 residues long. DNA of the CDR3: TGTGCCAGCAGCAAAGGGGGGGGAATGGGGCATCAGCCCCAGCATTTT. Translation gives CASSKGGGMGHQPQHF.

CDR3 nucleotides: TGCGCCAGCAGTTCTAGCGGGAGGGGTTACGAGCAGTACTTC. Protein product: CASSSSGRGYEQYF. The rearrangement joins TRBV4-1 to TRBJ2-7; 12 nucleotides match TRBD2. V lost 6 bases and J lost 4; bases outside the gene matches: 4. The length of the CDR3 is 14 residues. CDR1 is MGHRA, CDR2 YSYEKL, per germline.